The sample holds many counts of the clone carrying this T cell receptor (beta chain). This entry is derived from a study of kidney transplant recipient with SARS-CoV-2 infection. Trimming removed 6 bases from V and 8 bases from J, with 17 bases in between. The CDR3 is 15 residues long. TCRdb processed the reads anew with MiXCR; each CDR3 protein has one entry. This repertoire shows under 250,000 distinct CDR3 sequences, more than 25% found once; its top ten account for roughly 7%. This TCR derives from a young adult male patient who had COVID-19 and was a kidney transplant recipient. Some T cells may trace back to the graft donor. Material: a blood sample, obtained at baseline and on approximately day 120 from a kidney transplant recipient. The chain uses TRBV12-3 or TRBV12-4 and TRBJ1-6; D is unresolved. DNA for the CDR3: TGTGCCAGCAGCCCGAGCGGCAGGTTAGATTCACCCCTCCACTTT. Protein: CASSPSGRLDSPLHF.